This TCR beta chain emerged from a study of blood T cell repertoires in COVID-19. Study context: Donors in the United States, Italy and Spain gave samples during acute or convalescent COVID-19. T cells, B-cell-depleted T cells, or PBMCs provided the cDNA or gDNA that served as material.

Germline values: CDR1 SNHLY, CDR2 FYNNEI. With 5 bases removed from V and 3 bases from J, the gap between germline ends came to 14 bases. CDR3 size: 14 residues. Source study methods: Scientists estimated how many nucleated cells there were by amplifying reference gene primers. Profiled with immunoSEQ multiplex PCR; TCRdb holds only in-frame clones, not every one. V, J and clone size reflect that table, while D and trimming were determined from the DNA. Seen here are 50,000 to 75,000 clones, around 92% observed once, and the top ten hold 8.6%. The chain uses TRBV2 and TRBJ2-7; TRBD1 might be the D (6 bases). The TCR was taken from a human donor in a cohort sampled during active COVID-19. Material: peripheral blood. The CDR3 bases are TGTGCCAGCAGTTCCCAAGGACAGATCTACGAGCAGTACTTC. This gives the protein CASSSQGQIYEQYF.